These 11 T cell receptor beta chains originate from one sample sequenced in a study of T cells in Graves' hyperthyroidism and ophthalmopathy. Regions amplified from RNA transcripts were the TCR beta CDR3 regions. The HTBI primer set served for first-round RT-PCR of the TCR CDR3. TCRdb re-derived calls from the multiplex PCR reads in MiXCR, one entry per CDR3 protein. Counted here are over 500,000 distinct CDR3 sequences, approximately 17% occurring once; the ten biggest clones make up 15% to 20%. Sequences were obtained from blood. The origin of the receptors is a woman between 18 and 29 years old with Graves' ophthalmopathy.

In this sample, this clonotype turned up a few times. The genes are TRBV18 and TRBJ2-2, with TRBD2 identical over 8 bases. V lost 1 base and J lost 4; bases outside the gene matches: 2. The CDR3 loop spans 15 amino acids. Germline CDR1 is KGHSH and CDR2 is LQKENI. The CDR3 nucleotides read TGTGCCAGCTCACCACTACTAGCGGCCACCGGGGAGCTGTTTTTT. This sequence encodes CASSPLLAATGELFF.

This clonotype was observed many times. This chain uses TRBV5-1 with TRBJ2-7; 10 nucleotides align to TRBD1. J lost 0 bases, V lost 3 bases, and 9 bases had no gene match. This CDR3 is 17 amino acids long. From germline, CDR1 is SGHRS and CDR2 YFSETQ. The CDR3 DNA is TGCGCCAGCAGCTACCGGGACAGGGGTTCGGGCTCCTACGAGCAGTACTTC. As protein: CASSYRDRGSGSYEQYF.

The sample holds many counts of this clonotype. The chain couples TRBV7-9 to TRBJ2-7; 7 bases line up with TRBD1. Germline CDR1 SEHNR, CDR2 FQNEAQ (reference sequence). This CDR3 comprises 14 residues. Unmatched junction bases numbered 5, after V lost 5 bases and J lost 1 base. The CDR3 loop reads CASSQPGQSYEQYF. The CDR3 DNA sequence: TGTGCCAGCAGCCAGCCGGGACAGTCCTACGAGCAGTACTTC.

The sample holds a few counts of this clonotype. This chain connects TRBV27 to TRBJ2-7; 9 positions agree with TRBD2. CDR3 length equals 16 residues. V trimming: 10 bases; J trimming: 0 bases; junction bases outside the gene matches: 13. Germline-derived CDR1 and CDR2 are MNHEY and SMNVEV (reference sequence). The CDR3 loop is CAIRPSGTDSSYEQYF. The CDR3 DNA sequence: TGTGCCATCAGACCTAGCGGGACGGACAGCTCCTACGAGCAGTACTTC.

Ten or more counts support this clonotype. The CDR3 nucleotides are TGTGCCAGCAGCTCCCCGAGGGGCAGGGGTCATGGCTACACCTTC. As protein: CASSSPRGRGHGYTF. The chain links TRBV11-2 to TRBJ1-2, with D possibly TRBD1 on 6 matching bases. The CDR3 contains 15 residues. The germline CDR1 and CDR2 sequences are SGHAT and FQNNGV. V lost 4 bases to trimming and J lost 6 bases, with 18 bases between them. The full variable domain, its missing parts supplied by reference TRBV11-2 and TRBJ1-2, is EAGVAQSPRYKIIEKRQSVAFWCNPISGHATLYWYQQILGQGPKLLIQFQNNGVVDDSQLPKDRFSAERLKGVDSTLKIQPAKLEDSAVYLCASSSPRGRGHGYTFGSGTRLTVV.

This clonotype has just a few counts. The chain employs TRBV28 and TRBJ1-1, with D tentatively TRBD1 (5 bases). This CDR3 has 16 amino acids. Germline V gene data show CDR1 as MDHEN and CDR2 as SYDVKM. V dropped 5 bases and J dropped 3 bases, with 19 bases sitting between them. The DNA for the CDR3 is TGTGCCAGCAGTGACGGGCCTCTTTTGGGGGACACTGAAGCTTTCTTT. Encoded protein: CASSDGPLLGDTEAFF.

Only a few counts were recorded for this clonotype. The V gene is TRBV11-3, the J gene TRBJ2-2; 8 bases fit TRBD2. The V gene's germline CDR1 is SGHNT and CDR2 YENEEA. This CDR3 has 14 residues. V lost 5 bases and J lost 7; bases outside the gene matches: 6. In DNA form, the CDR3 reads TGTGCCAGCAGCCCAGCGGGAGTAAGCGGGGAGCTGTTTTTT. This sequence encodes CASSPAGVSGELFF.

Concerning this clonotype itself: Just one base apart from a much larger clone, this may be a read error. V usage is TRBV11-3 and J usage is TRBJ2-7, with a tentative D call TRBD1 (5 bases). The germline CDR1 and CDR2 sequences are SGHNT and YENEEA. This CDR3 has 14 amino acids. With 5 bases removed from V and 7 bases from J, the gap between germline ends came to 18 bases. The CDR3 bases are TGTGCCAGCAGCCCTTCGGGCCCCCAGGGTGAGCAGTACTTC. It encodes CASSPSGPQGEQYF.

This clonotype was observed many times. V gene TRBV7-2 combines with J gene TRBJ2-5, with 11 nucleotides matching TRBD1. This CDR3 is built from 15 residues. Trimming removed 2 bases from V and 4 bases from J; junction bases left unmatched: 3. Looked up from germline, CDR1 is SGHTA and CDR2 is FQGNSA. CDR3 in DNA: TGTGCCAGCAGCTTAACGGGACAGGGGGGAGAGACCCAGTACTTC. Translating it yields CASSLTGQGGETQYF.

This clonotype was detected only a few times. The rearrangement joins TRBV4-1 to TRBJ2-1; D could derive from TRBD1 or TRBD2 (6 bases each). Trimming removed 2 bases at V and 3 bases at J, with 17 bases between. CDR1 is MGHRA and CDR2 is YSYEKL in the germline V gene. This CDR3 spans 17 amino acids. CDR3 nucleotides: TGCGCCAGCAGCCAACCCCCTTGGGGGGCGGACTACAATGAGCAGTTCTTC. It yields the protein CASSQPPWGADYNEQFF.

This clonotype was picked up many times. This chain links TRBV12-3 or TRBV12-4 with TRBJ2-1, with D perhaps matching TRBD1 or TRBD2 (5 bases each). This CDR3 comprises 15 residues. Trimming stripped 8 bases from V and 6 bases from J, with 20 bases between. The CDR3 DNA reads as TGTGCCAGCGCCAGGGCCCCCAATGGGGGCAATGAGCAGTTCTTC. Its protein product is CASARAPNGGNEQFF.